This TCR beta chain was recovered during a study of shared clonotypes between healthy human individuals (dated by TCRdb to the early 2020s). The study in broad terms: The cohort included three men and a couple of women between 18 and 49 years of age. For each donor, CD4 naive and CD4 memory were each given three plates, CD8 naive was given two plates, and CD8 memory was given one plate. The study deeply sequenced blood TCR repertoires of five healthy adults to estimate repertoire size and the extent of clonotype sharing between individuals. To increase sequencing depth and limit assay-specific biases, different laboratories used diverse techniques to prepare libraries and sequence TCR repertoires. Between about 0.9 and 8.9 billion PBMCs per donor were obtained by leukapheresis.

Donors were healthy HIV-negative adults with no recently reported acute infections or vaccinations. Every donor was a Caucasian adult residing in Nashville, Tennessee, USA. CD4+ T cells were enriched through magnetic negative selection, after which naive cells were positively selected on CD45RA and the remaining negative fraction served as the memory subset. Blood was obtained by leukapheresis, after which PBMCs were separated by Ficoll-Histopaque density gradient centrifugation and cryopreserved in liquid nitrogen vapor phase. Analytical flow cytometry was used to check the purity and quantity of each magnetically sorted T cell population. Genomic DNA was isolated from each sorted fraction and quantified by UV absorbance on a Nanodrop 2000c. CDR1 SGHRS and CDR2 YFSETQ were looked up in the germline V gene. V is clipped by 3 bases and J by 0 bases, and the sequence between their germline boundaries is 5 bases long. The CDR3 spans 13 residues, from the cysteine through the phenylalanine. Solely the CDR3 DNA is kept, with 39 bases framed from the first base.

Paper-wide results and their limitations: Incomplete sequencing was indicated by rarefaction of sorted-subset datasets, despite the large sequencing depth. Sampling was limited to blood, and TCR repertoires in tissue likely differ from TCR repertoires in blood. Because the study included a small number of donors, the genetic and exposure-history diversity represented was limited. When a handful of donors were compared, the shared fraction of clonotypes was about 5.2% for naive CD4, over 3% for naive CD8, about 2.5% for memory CD4, and 0.4% for memory CD8. Clonotypes shared by all four sorted-subset donors showed higher generation probabilities than non-shared clonotypes. Based on pairwise subsampling, the degree of clonotype sharing among donors was expected to be affected by sequencing depth. Naive subsets generally had larger estimated clonotype richness than memory subsets did.

About this clone itself: Its antigen target is currently unknown. Base qualities are missing; no much larger clone stands one base away. Other DNA sequences in this sample translate to the same CDR3.

TCR CDR3 regions were amplified from genomic DNA by multiplex PCR using the deep immunoSEQ assay. For each cell subset, the extracted genomic DNA was distributed evenly across all wells of several immunoSEQ 96-well plates, and each plate served as one replicate. For sorted subsets, around 200 ng genomic DNA, equal to about 30,000 T cell genomes, was loaded into each replicate PCR. The purified libraries were quantified using a Qubit 3.0 fluorometer, sized with a Bioanalyzer 2100, and then quantified again using the KAPA Library Quantification kit. Each immunoSEQ 96-well plate was sequenced on its own single-read 150-cycle Illumina NextSeq 550 flow cell. The paper's data handling went like this. Because the immunoSEQ output included only junctional sequences and no quality scores, the filtering could not be the same as the filtering used for full-length reads. Sequences were annotated with PyIR, a Python wrapper for IgBLAST v1.9, using IMGT germline references to assign V/J genes and CDR3. Reads with weak V/J assignments (E-value above 1e-6), missing CDR3, stop codons, out-of-frame junctions, or ambiguous translated residues were removed. A V3J clonotype was defined by an identical inferred V gene, J gene, and CDR3 amino acid sequence. To compute the percentage overlap between repertoires, the number of shared unique clonotypes was divided by the size of the smaller repertoire. Three approaches were used to assess repertoire richness: RTK rarefaction, the Chao1 estimator, and Recon v2.1 estimates of unobserved clonotypes. Generation probabilities for all TCRbeta clonotypes obtained by the gDNA method from several donors were computed using OLGA. TCRdb limited this immuneACCESS table to in-frame rearrangements with V and J called. A share of clones is missing; checked studies link under half to unresolved V genes, and the rest is unexplained. That table furnishes V, J and clone size, whereas the DNA furnished D and trimming. A total of millions of clones appear in this sample, roughly 96% of them only once. The ten largest account for more than 0.1% of the sample.

This chain is built from TRBV5-1 and TRBJ2-3, with the D gene not confidently named. The sequence derives from a man aged 18 to 30 in good health. Sequencing used naive CD4+ T cells sorted from blood. The sample's cell subset or site, from its label and the paper: CD45RA+ positively selected. The nucleotides are TGCGCCAGCAGCTCTGTTAGCACAGATACGCAGTATTTT. Translation gives CASSSVSTDTQYF.